Included here is one TCR beta chain sequence, with context. Its target is unknown. The assay was immunoSEQ multiplex PCR, and TCRdb's table has in-frame clones only and misses some. The sample comprises fewer than 35,000 clones, about 70% of which are singletons, and 3.4% rests with the top ten. The data are from a study of CD4 T cells in relation to SARS-CoV-2 and coronaviruses. Per germline, CDR1 MDHEN and CDR2 SYDVKM. Trimming cost V 6 bases and J 2 bases; bases outside gene matches: 12. CDR3 length: 16 amino acids. The receptor's source is an adult with COVID-19. V is TRBV28 and J is TRBJ2-7; 8 bases line up with TRBD1. Sequences were obtained from memory CD4+ T cells from PBMCs, cultured in vitro. The CDR3, as DNA: TGTGCCAGCAGCCCAATTGGACAGGGTAAAACCTACGAGCAGTACTTC. Translation: CASSPIGQGKTYEQYF.